What follows are 26 T cell receptor beta chains derived from one specimen sequenced in a study of graft-versus-host responses after intestinal transplantation. Clones were sequenced by immunoSEQ multiplex PCR, and TCRdb holds only the in-frame ones, with some missing. There are about 120,000 clones in the sample; about 95% occur only once, and 2.5% to 3.5% lies in the top ten. Their recognized antigens are unknown. The material sequenced was unstimulated CD8+ T cells sorted from spleen or lymph node cells, taken before intestinal transplant. The source of these receptors is a human donor who received an intestinal transplant.

This clone was seen once. The genes are TRBV9 and TRBJ2-3; TRBD2 matches at 8 bases. V gave up 4 bases and J gave up 6 bases; unmatched junction bases: 16. CDR1 is SGDLS, CDR2 YYNGEE, per germline. The CDR3 extends over 17 amino acids. As DNA, the CDR3 is TGTGCCAGCAGCTCCACCACCGGCGGGAGGCAGGGGGATACGCAGTATTTT. Protein product: CASSSTTGGRQGDTQYF.

This chain uses TRBV13 with TRBJ2-5; D remains unclear. The DNA end lines up better with TRBJ2-7; the J call may be wrong. The CDR3 contains 12 residues. Germline V gives CDR1 PRHDT, CDR2 FYEKMQ (reference sequence). Written as DNA, the CDR3 is TGTGCCAGCAGCTTAGGGGGCTACGAGCAGTACTTC. Encoded protein: CASSLGGYEQYF.

This chain uses TRBV27 with TRBJ1-1; D gene unclear. V gave up 0 bases and J gave up 0 bases, with 8 bases separating them. The CDR3 loop spans 15 amino acids. Germline V gives CDR1 MNHEY, CDR2 SMNVEV (reference sequence). The CDR3 sequence is CASSLSKGVNTEAFF. The CDR3 DNA sequence: TGTGCCAGCAGTTTATCGAAAGGAGTGAACACTGAAGCTTTCTTT.

V gene TRBV25-1 combines with J gene TRBJ1-6; D ambiguous. From germline, CDR1 is MGHDK and CDR2 SYGVNS. CDR3 length equals 12 residues. Trimming cost V 4 bases and J 7 bases, with 5 bases left between them. DNA of the CDR3: TGTGCCAGCAGTGCTGGGAATTCACCCCTCCACTTT. Encoded protein: CASSAGNSPLHF.

J is TRBJ2-2 and V is TRBV4-1; D may be TRBD1 (5 bases). Germline assignment: CDR1 MGHRA and CDR2 YSYEKL. The V end was cut by 5 bases, the J end by 4 bases, with 14 bases between. CDR3 length: 15 amino acids. This CDR3 reads CASSYLRGSTGELFF. The CDR3 DNA reads as TGCGCCAGCAGCTACCTAAGGGGTTCCACCGGGGAGCTGTTTTTT.

The CDR3 spells CASSQGAKNIQYF. In DNA, the CDR3 is TGCGCCAGCAGCCAAGGGGCAAAAAACATTCAGTACTTC. The chain employs TRBV4-1 and TRBJ2-4; D uncertain. The germline CDR1 and CDR2 sequences are MGHRA and YSYEKL. Trimming took off 1 base at V and 4 bases at J, with 5 bases between the two ends. The CDR3 has 13 residues.

J is TRBJ2-7 and V is TRBV4-1; TRBD1 might be the D (6 bases). The ends were cut back, 0 bases at V and 3 bases at J, with 12 bases in the middle. The germline CDR1 and CDR2 sequences are MGHRA and YSYEKL. The CDR3 extends over 15 amino acids. CDR3 DNA sequence: TGCGCCAGCAGCCAAGATCCACGGGACAACTACGAGCAGTACTTC. Protein: CASSQDPRDNYEQYF.

The rearrangement uses TRBV28 and TRBJ1-2; 7 nucleotides line up with TRBD1. The CDR3 contains 13 residues. The V gene's germline CDR1 is MDHEN and CDR2 SYDVKM. V gave up 4 bases and J gave up 7 bases; unmatched junction bases: 6. Written as DNA, the CDR3 is TGTGCCAGCAGTTCCACAGGGGTGGGTGGCTACACCTTC. It codes for CASSSTGVGGYTF.

The chain recombines TRBV28 with TRBJ2-7, with D perhaps being TRBD1 or TRBD2 (5 bases each). The germline V gene has CDR1 MDHEN and CDR2 SYDVKM. Trimming removed 9 bases from V and 2 bases from J, with 11 bases in between. This CDR3 comprises 12 residues. The CDR3 loop reads CASGDPAYEQYF. In DNA, the CDR3 is TGTGCCAGTGGGGACCCCGCCTACGAGCAGTACTTC.

The chain uses TRBV7-9 and TRBJ2-3; 7 nucleotides line up with TRBD1. The CDR3 extends over 15 amino acids. Germline V gene data show CDR1 as SEHNR and CDR2 as FQNEAQ (reference sequence). The ends lost 4 bases at V and 2 bases at J; junction bases unmatched: 6. The CDR3, as DNA: TGTGCCAGCAGCTATTACGGGACAGACACAGATACGCAGTATTTT. The encoded protein is CASSYYGTDTDTQYF.

The CDR3 DNA follows: TGTGCCAGTAGATCCATCCCTAAGGGCTACAATGAGCAGTTCTTC. Protein: CASRSIPKGYNEQFF. This sequence joins TRBV19 and TRBJ2-1, with D unclear. Germline values: CDR1 LNHDA, CDR2 SQIVND (reference sequence). V gave up 6 bases and J gave up 3 bases, with 15 bases separating them. The CDR3 totals 15 residues.

V gene TRBV28 combines with J gene TRBJ2-2; possibly TRBD1 for D (5 bases). Per germline, CDR1 MDHEN and CDR2 SYDVKM. There are 10 residues in the CDR3. The V end lost 9 bases, the J end lost 7 bases, and 6 bases lay between the germline ends. The CDR3 region is CASQGGELFF. The CDR3 DNA reads TGTGCCAGTCAGGGCGGGGAGCTGTTTTTT. The full variable domain, in which reference TRBV28 and TRBJ2-2 provide the parts outside the CDR3, is DVKVTQSSRYLVKRTGEKVFLECVQDMDHENMFWYRQDPGLGLRLIYFSYDVKMKEKGDIPEGYSVSREKKERFSLILESASTNQTSMYLCASQGGELFFGEGSRLTVL.

V gene TRBV9 combines with J gene TRBJ2-2; 7 bases agree with TRBD1. The CDR3 loop spans 17 amino acids. J gave up 5 bases and V 1 base, and 11 bases lay outside the gene matches. CDR1 and CDR2 from the germline V gene are SGDLS and YYNGEE. CDR3 protein: CASSVSRGLARTGELFF. CDR3 nucleotide sequence: TGTGCCAGCAGCGTATCAAGGGGGCTAGCTCGTACCGGGGAGCTGTTTTTT.

This chain connects TRBV6-1 to TRBJ2-2; TRBD2 is a possible D gene (7 bases). Germline V CDR1 and CDR2: MNHNS, SASEGT. V gave up 8 bases and J gave up 1 base, with 14 bases separating them. The CDR3 totals 15 residues. CDR3 residues: CASPEGGLNTGELFF. In DNA, the CDR3 is TGTGCCAGCCCGGAGGGGGGGTTGAACACCGGGGAGCTGTTTTTT.

The J gene is TRBJ1-2, the V gene TRBV7-9; no definite D call. Per germline, CDR1 SEHNR and CDR2 FQNEAQ (reference sequence). Trimming left V 1 base short and J 4 bases short, with 4 bases between. This CDR3 region has 12 residues. CDR3 in DNA: TGTGCCAGCAGCTTAGATGGCTATGGCTACACCTTC. Amino acids: CASSLDGYGYTF.

The J gene is TRBJ2-1, the V gene TRBV7-6; D is perhaps TRBD2 (5 bases). The CDR3 contains 19 residues. The ends were cut back, 1 base at V and 0 bases at J, with 19 bases in the middle. CDR1 and CDR2 from the germline V gene are SGHVS and FNYEAQ. DNA of the CDR3: TGTGCCAGCAGCTTAGAACCTCACAAAACGGGAAGCTCCTACAATGAGCAGTTCTTC. Its protein is CASSLEPHKTGSSYNEQFF.

The chain is built from TRBV30 and TRBJ2-7; a possible D gene is TRBD1 (6 bases). V lost 3 bases, J lost 1 base, and 10 bases lay in between. The CDR3 loop spans 13 amino acids. Per the germline V gene, CDR1 is GTSNPN and CDR2 is SVGIG (reference sequence). DNA for the CDR3: TGTGCCTGGAGGGTACAGGGATCCTACGAGCAGTACTTC. Its translation is CAWRVQGSYEQYF.

The J gene is TRBJ2-5, the V gene TRBV9; D may be TRBD1 (5 bases). From germline, CDR1 is SGDLS and CDR2 YYNGEE. V was shortened by 2 bases and J by 1 base, with 15 bases between the two germline ends. There are 16 residues in the CDR3. The CDR3 nucleotides are TGTGCCAGCAGCGTTGGAGACAGAGATACCCAAGAGACCCAGTACTTC. This sequence encodes CASSVGDRDTQETQYF.

This rearrangement joins TRBV4-3 to TRBJ2-7; a weak D match, TRBD2 (5 bases). V lost 0 bases and J 1 base, leaving 13 bases between the germline ends. The CDR3 spans 16 residues. In germline, CDR1 is LGHNA, CDR2 YSLEER. CDR3 residues: CASSQDGVAKSYEQYF. CDR3 nucleotide sequence: TGCGCCAGCAGCCAAGACGGGGTAGCGAAATCCTACGAGCAGTACTTC.

The rearrangement joins TRBV6-1 to TRBJ1-2; the match to TRBD1 covers 8 bases. The CDR3 is made up of 13 amino acids. CDR1 and CDR2 from the germline V gene are MNHNS and SASEGT. The junction had 6 bases not matched to a gene; V was cut back by 6 bases and J by 6 bases. The CDR3 coding sequence is TGTGCCAGCAGACCCATGACAGGGGATGGCTACACCTTC. It yields the protein CASRPMTGDGYTF.

The rearrangement links TRBV9 to TRBJ2-3; perhaps TRBD1 as D (6 bases). CDR1 and CDR2 (germline): SGDLS, YYNGEE. There are 15 residues in the CDR3. Trimming removed 3 bases at V and 3 bases at J, with 14 bases between. The CDR3 region has the DNA TGTGCCAGCAGCGCCCGCCAGGGGCAGACAGATACGCAGTATTTT. Translation gives CASSARQGQTDTQYF. Full variable domain (remainder filled in from reference TRBV9 and TRBJ2-3): DSGVTQTPKHLITATGQRVTLRCSPRSGDLSVYWYQQSLDQGLQFLIQYYNGEERAKGNILERFSAQQFPDLHSELNLSSLELGDSALYFCASSARQGQTDTQYFGPGTRLTVL.

The chain carries TRBV28 and TRBJ1-2; D is ambiguous. The CDR3 is 13 residues long. Germline CDR1 is MDHEN and CDR2 is SYDVKM. Trimming removed 7 bases from V and 5 bases from J, with 14 bases in between. The CDR3 DNA reads as TGTGCCAGCACAAGGAACGCCCCTTATGGCTACACCTTC. Residues: CASTRNAPYGYTF.

V gene TRBV4-1 combines with J gene TRBJ1-2, with 9 bases identical to TRBD1. Trimming cost V 8 bases and J 5 bases; bases outside gene matches: 6. CDR1 is MGHRA and CDR2 is YSYEKL in the germline V gene. This CDR3 region has 13 residues. The CDR3 region is CASGTGIIYGYTF. DNA of the CDR3: TGCGCCAGCGGGACAGGGATTATTTATGGCTACACCTTC.

This clone was seen a single time. The rearrangement links TRBV28 to TRBJ1-5; tentatively, D is TRBD1 (5 bases). The CDR3 is 15 amino acids. Trimming pared 3 bases from V and 4 bases from J, leaving 13 bases between. Germline V CDR1 and CDR2: MDHEN, SYDVKM. CDR3 residues: CASSFRSGRNQPQHF. The CDR3, as DNA: TGTGCCAGCAGTTTCAGGTCAGGGCGGAATCAGCCCCAGCATTTT.

The chain combines TRBV4-3 with TRBJ1-3, with unresolved D. Germline loops: CDR1 LGHNA, CDR2 YSLEER. Trimming removed 3 bases from V and 2 bases from J, with 14 bases in between. The CDR3 runs to 16 residues. This chain's CDR3 is CASSHAGRTAGNTIYF. CDR3 in DNA: TGCGCCAGCAGCCACGCGGGGAGGACTGCTGGAAACACCATATATTTT.

CDR3: CASSNSGRAYEQYF. CDR3 bases: TGCGCCAGCAGTAATAGCGGGAGGGCCTACGAGCAGTACTTC. This chain uses TRBV10-2 with TRBJ2-7; 11 positions agree with TRBD2. The germline V gene encodes CDR1 WSHSY and CDR2 SAAADI. Losses at the gene ends were 5 bases for V and 2 bases for J; bases not matched to a gene: 2. This CDR3 contains 14 residues.